This TCR beta chain emerged from a study of patients and donors after allogeneic stem cell transplantation. The CDR3 covers 14 residues. Germline V gene data show CDR1 as SGHVS and CDR2 as FQNEAQ. V gave up 1 base and J gave up 4 bases, with 8 bases separating them. TCRdb processed the RT-PCR reads anew with MiXCR; each CDR3 protein has one entry. The sample holds about a million distinct CDR3 sequences, 15% to 20% seen once. The gene calls are TRBV7-8 and TRBJ2-1; no reliable D call. The material sequenced was blood, either unsorted or a sorted T cell fraction (not recorded which). The TCR was taken from a human donor who was either an allogeneic HSCT recipient or a stem cell or donor lymphocyte infusion donor (not recorded which). It is not recorded whose cells these are; they may come from a transplant donor. The CDR3 reads CASSLGDMYNEQFF. CDR3 DNA: TGTGCCAGCAGCTTAGGTGACATGTACAATGAGCAGTTCTTC.